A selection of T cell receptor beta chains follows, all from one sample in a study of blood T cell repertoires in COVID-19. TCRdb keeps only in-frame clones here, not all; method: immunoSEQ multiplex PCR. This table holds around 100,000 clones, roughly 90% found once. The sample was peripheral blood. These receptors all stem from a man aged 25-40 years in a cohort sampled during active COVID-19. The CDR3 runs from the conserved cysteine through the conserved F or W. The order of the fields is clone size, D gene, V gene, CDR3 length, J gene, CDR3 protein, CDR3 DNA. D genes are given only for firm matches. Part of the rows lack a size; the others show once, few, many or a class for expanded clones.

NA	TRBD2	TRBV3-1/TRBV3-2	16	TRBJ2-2	CASSDVTSGGTGELFF	TGTGCCAGCAGCGACGTTACTAGCGGGGGGACCGGGGAGCTGTTTTTT
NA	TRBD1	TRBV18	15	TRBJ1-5	CASSLTGNSNQPQHF	TGTGCCAGCTCACTGACAGGGAATAGCAATCAGCCCCAGCATTTT
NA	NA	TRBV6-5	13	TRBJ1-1	CAARGARSTEAFF	TGTGCCGCTCGGGGGGCGCGGAGCACTGAAGCTTTCTTT
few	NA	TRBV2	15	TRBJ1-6	CASSVDGGANSPLHF	TGTGCCAGCAGCGTTGACGGGGGGGCTAATTCACCCCTCCACTTT
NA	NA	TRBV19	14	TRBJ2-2	CASSIAGAPGELFF	TGTGCCAGTAGTATAGCAGGGGCCCCCGGGGAGCTGTTTTTT
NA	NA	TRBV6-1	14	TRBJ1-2	CASSDNLPLYGYTF	TGTGCCAGCAGTGATAACTTACCTCTCTATGGCTACACCTTC
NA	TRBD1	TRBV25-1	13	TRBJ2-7	CASRGQGAYEQYF	TGTGCCAGCCGAGGACAGGGGGCCTACGAGCAGTACTTC
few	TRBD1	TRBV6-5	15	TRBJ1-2	CASRAPWTGRYGYTF	TGTGCCAGCAGAGCCCCTTGGACAGGACGATATGGCTACACCTTC
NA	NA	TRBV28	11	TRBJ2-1	CASRGANEQFF	TGTGCCAGCCGGGGGGCTAATGAGCAGTTCTTC
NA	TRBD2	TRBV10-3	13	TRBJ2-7	CAISLAESYEQYF	TGTGCCATCAGTCTAGCGGAATCCTACGAGCAGTACTTC
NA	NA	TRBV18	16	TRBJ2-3	CASSKLTSSSTDTQYF	TGTGCCAGCTCAAAATTAACTAGCAGTAGCACAGATACGCAGTATTTT
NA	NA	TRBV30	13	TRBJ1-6	CAWSDEGDSPLHF	TGTGCCTGGAGTGATGAGGGAGATTCACCCCTCCACTTT
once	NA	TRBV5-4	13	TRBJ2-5	CASSGGIGETQYF	TGTGCCAGCAGCGGAGGGATCGGAGAGACCCAGTACTTC
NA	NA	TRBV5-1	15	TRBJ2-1	CASSLEGTSYNEQFF	TGCGCCAGCAGCTTGGAAGGGACATCCTACAATGAGCAGTTCTTC
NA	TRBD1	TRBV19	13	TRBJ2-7	CASRGETGGEQYF	TGTGCCAGTAGGGGCGAAACAGGGGGCGAGCAGTACTTC
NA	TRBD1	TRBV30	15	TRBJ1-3	CAWSPDRGPGNTIYF	TGTGCCTGGAGTCCTGACAGGGGCCCTGGAAACACCATATATTTT
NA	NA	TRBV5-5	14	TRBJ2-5	CASSLHGEWETQYF	TGTGCCAGCAGCTTGCACGGGGAGTGGGAGACCCAGTACTTC
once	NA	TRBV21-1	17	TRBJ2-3	CASSTEPGDHYTDTQYF	TGTGCCAGCAGCACCGAACCAGGGGACCATTACACAGATACGCAGTATTTT
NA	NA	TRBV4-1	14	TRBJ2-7	CASSQVGVAYEQYF	TGCGCCAGCAGCCAAGTCGGAGTTGCCTACGAGCAGTACTTC
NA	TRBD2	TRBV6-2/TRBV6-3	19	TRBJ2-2	CASSYTGTGLAGAPGELFF	TGTGCCAGCAGTTACACGGGCACGGGACTAGCGGGGGCCCCCGGGGAGCTGTTTTTT
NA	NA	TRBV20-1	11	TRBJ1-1	CSLFGRGGAFF	TGCAGTCTCTTTGGTAGGGGTGGAGCTTTCTTT
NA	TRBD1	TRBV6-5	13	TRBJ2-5	CASSNRGGETQYF	TGTGCCAGCAGCAACAGGGGTGGGGAGACCCAGTACTTC
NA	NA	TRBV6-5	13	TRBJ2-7	CASRWQGSYEQYF	TGTGCCAGCCGATGGCAGGGCAGCTACGAGCAGTACTTC
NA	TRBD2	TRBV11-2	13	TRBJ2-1	CASRPSGGGEQFF	TGTGCCAGCAGGCCCAGCGGGGGAGGTGAGCAGTTCTTC
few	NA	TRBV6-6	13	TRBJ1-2	CASSHDSNYGYTF	TGTGCCAGCAGTCACGACAGCAACTATGGCTACACCTTC
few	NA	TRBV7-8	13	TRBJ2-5	CASSTGQYPTQYF	TGTGCCAGCAGCACCGGACAGTACCCGACCCAGTACTTC
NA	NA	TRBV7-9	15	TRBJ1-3	CASSSGRDLRNTIYF	TGTGCCAGCAGCTCGGGGAGGGACCTCAGAAACACCATATATTTT
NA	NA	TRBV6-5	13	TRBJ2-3	CASVQTLQETQYF	TGTGCCAGCGTCCAGACGTTACAGGAAACGCAGTATTTT
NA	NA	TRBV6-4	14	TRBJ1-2	CASSERPDTGFYTF	TGTGCCAGCAGTGAAAGACCGGACACCGGTTTCTACACCTTC
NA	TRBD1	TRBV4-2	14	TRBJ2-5	CASSQRDSQETQYF	TGTGCCAGCAGCCAGAGGGACAGCCAAGAGACCCAGTACTTC
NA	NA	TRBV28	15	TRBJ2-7	CASSSGLLARPEQYF	TGTGCCAGCAGTTCTGGTCTGCTCGCGCGCCCCGAGCAGTACTTC
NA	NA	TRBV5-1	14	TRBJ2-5	CASSLSGGQETQYF	TGCGCCAGCAGCTTGTCCGGGGGCCAAGAGACCCAGTACTTC
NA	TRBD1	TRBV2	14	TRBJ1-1	CASSTGTGTTEAFF	TGTGCCAGCAGCACGGGGACAGGGACCACTGAAGCTTTCTTT
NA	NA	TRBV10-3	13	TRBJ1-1	CAIRGDRVTEAFF	TGTGCCATCCGTGGAGATCGAGTCACTGAAGCTTTCTTT
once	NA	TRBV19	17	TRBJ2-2	CASSIESGGLNTGELFF	TGTGCCAGTAGTATAGAGTCCGGGGGGCTAAACACCGGGGAGCTGTTTTTT
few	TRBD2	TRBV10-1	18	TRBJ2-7	CASSESKLGLAGGREQYF	TGCGCCAGCAGTGAGTCCAAATTAGGACTAGCGGGGGGACGCGAGCAGTACTTC
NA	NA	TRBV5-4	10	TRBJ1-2	CASSGDRQDF	TGTGCCAGCAGTGGTGATAGACAGGATTTC
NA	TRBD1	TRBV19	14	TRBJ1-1	CASSPRQGDAEAFF	TGTGCCAGTAGTCCACGACAGGGGGACGCTGAAGCTTTCTTT
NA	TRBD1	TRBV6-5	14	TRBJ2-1	CASSWTGPTSVQFF	TGTGCCAGCAGTTGGACAGGGCCTACATCTGTGCAGTTCTTC
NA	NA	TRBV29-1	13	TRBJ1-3	CSIQGGSGNTIYF	TGCAGCATACAGGGTGGGTCTGGAAACACCATATATTTT
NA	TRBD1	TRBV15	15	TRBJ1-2	CATSREEGAGYGYTF	TGCGCCACCAGCAGAGAAGAGGGGGCGGGTTATGGCTACACCTTC
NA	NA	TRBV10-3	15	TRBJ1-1	CAISESVGTHTEAFF	TGTGCCATCAGTGAGTCGGTCGGGACTCACACTGAAGCTTTCTTT
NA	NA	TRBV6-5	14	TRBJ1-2	CASSYSRGGYGYTF	TGTGCCAGCAGTTACTCCCGTGGAGGCTATGGCTACACCTTC
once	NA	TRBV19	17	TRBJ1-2	CASKGRRAGVTNYGYTF	TGTGCCAGTAAGGGAAGACGAGCAGGGGTTACTAACTATGGCTACACCTTC
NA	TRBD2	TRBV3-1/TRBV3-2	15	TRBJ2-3	CASSQRGGDTDTQYF	TGTGCCAGCAGCCAGCGGGGGGGCGACACAGATACGCAGTATTTT
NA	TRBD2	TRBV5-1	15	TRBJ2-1	CASSLTGGHYNEQFF	TGCGCCAGCAGCTTGACGGGGGGGCACTACAATGAGCAGTTCTTC
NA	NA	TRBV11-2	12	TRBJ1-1	CASHQKNTEAFF	TGTGCCAGCCATCAGAAGAACACTGAAGCTTTCTTT
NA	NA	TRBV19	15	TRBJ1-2	CASSTPEGANYGYTF	TGTGCCAGTAGTACCCCTGAGGGGGCTAACTATGGCTACACCTTC
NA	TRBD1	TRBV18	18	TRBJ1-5	CASSEVRAGGSGNQPQHF	TGTGCCAGCTCCGAAGTTAGGGCAGGGGGCTCAGGCAATCAGCCCCAGCATTTT
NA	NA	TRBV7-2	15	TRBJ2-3	CASSRGQRVTDTQYF	TGTGCCAGCAGCCGCGGTCAGCGGGTCACAGATACGCAGTATTTT